These 24 T cell receptor beta chains were all obtained from the same sample, sequenced in a study of blood T cells in healthy people across ages. A sample-barcoded 5' primer and a J-beta primer mix were used in a second PCR of roughly 6 to 11 cycles. TCRdb ran MiXCR on the 5' RACE reads and lists one entry per CDR3 protein. The data show fewer than 800,000 distinct CDR3 sequences, 49% seen once. The sample taken for sequencing was blood. The receptors come from a woman aged 60-75 years in good health.

The chain employs TRBV29-1 and TRBJ1-4; possible D gene TRBD1, 5 bases. Germline V CDR1 and CDR2: SQVTM, ANQGSEA. This CDR3 has 13 amino acids. The V end lost 7 bases, the J end lost 10 bases, and 19 bases lay between the germline ends. CDR3 nucleotide sequence: TGCAGCGGTGAGGGGCCCAGGGAGGGAAAACTGTTTTTT. Translated, it gives CSGEGPREGKLFF.

The chain uses TRBV11-1 and TRBJ2-5; 9 bases agree with TRBD2. The J call could be wrong; TRBJ2-7 is a better fit for the DNA end. The CDR3 has 15 residues. Germline V lookup: CDR1 SGHAT, CDR2 FQDESV (reference sequence). The CDR3 nucleotides are TGTGCCAGCAGCTCGCCTAGCGGGAACTTCTACGAGCAGTACTTC. It encodes CASSSPSGNFYEQYF.

The rearrangement links TRBV2 to TRBJ2-5; TRBD1 or TRBD2 may be the D gene (5 bases each). V gave up 2 bases and J gave up 11 bases, with 15 bases separating them. CDR3 length equals 13 residues. Germline V gene lookup returns CDR1 SNHLY and CDR2 FYNNEI. This CDR3 reads CASSESRGNEQYF. The DNA of the CDR3 is TGTGCCAGCAGTGAATCGAGGGGCAATGAGCAGTACTTC.

The V gene is TRBV20-1, the J gene TRBJ1-1, with D perhaps matching TRBD1 (6 bases). Deletions cut 7 bases from V and 5 bases from J, with 14 bases between. The CDR3 length is 12 residues. Germline V gene data show CDR1 as DFQATT and CDR2 as SNEGSKA (reference sequence). The CDR3 loop reads CSGRQGRTEAFF. The DNA of the CDR3 is TGCAGTGGGCGGCAGGGGCGAACTGAAGCTTTCTTT.

This clonotype turned up a few times. The rearrangement joins TRBV20-1 to TRBJ1-2; 10 nucleotides line up with TRBD1. Germline V gene data show CDR1 as DFQATT and CDR2 as SNEGSKA (reference sequence). The CDR3 is 16 residues long. With 2 bases clipped from V and 4 bases from J, the junction kept 10 bases outside the gene matches. The CDR3: CSARRQGAYQAYGYTF. CDR3 DNA: TGCAGTGCTAGACGACAGGGGGCCTACCAAGCCTATGGCTACACCTTC.

The V gene is TRBV14, the J gene TRBJ2-1, with D perhaps TRBD2 (5 bases). The ends were cut back, 0 bases at V and 8 bases at J, with 38 bases in the middle. This CDR3 region has 23 residues. CDR1 is SGHDN and CDR2 is FVKESK in the germline V gene. The CDR3 DNA sequence: TGTGCCAGCAGCCAAGATTTCCCGGTGGGTAGGTACGGGGAGCTACTGCCGGCTGATGAGCAGTTCTTC. Encoded protein: CASSQDFPVGRYGELLPADEQFF. Combining the CDR3 with reference TRBV14 and TRBJ2-1 gives the whole variable domain EAGVTQFPSHSVIEKGQTVTLRCDPISGHDNLYWYRRVMGKEIKFLLHFVKESKQDESGMPNNRFLAERTGGTYSTLKVQPAELEDSGVYFCASSQDFPVGRYGELLPADEQFFGPGTRLTVL.

The sample holds a few counts of this clonotype. The chain recombines TRBV7-9 with TRBJ2-1, with D unresolved. The CDR3 is made up of 13 amino acids. Trimming stripped 5 bases from V and 6 bases from J, with 11 bases between. CDR1 and CDR2 (germline): SEHNR, FQNEAQ (reference sequence). The CDR3 DNA reads as TGTGCCAGCAGCACCCCCGGACGCAATGAGCAGTTCTTC. This gives the protein CASSTPGRNEQFF.

The chain carries TRBV20-1 and TRBJ2-1; no firm D call. The germline V gene has CDR1 DFQATT and CDR2 SNEGSKA (reference sequence). The CDR3 is made up of 12 amino acids. The germline V and J ends were trimmed by 5 bases and 10 bases, with 15 bases remaining between them. CDR3 DNA: TGCAGTGCTGTATTTAGGGCGTCGGAGCAGTTCTTC. Protein product: CSAVFRASEQFF.

The chain employs TRBV6-1 and TRBJ2-4; D may be TRBD1 (6 bases). The DNA end favors TRBJ2-7, so the J call may be wrong. Germline lookup yields CDR1 MNHNS and CDR2 SASEGT. This CDR3 is built from 15 residues. Here the CDR3 reads CASSTVPATGYEQYF. DNA for the CDR3: TGTGCCAGCAGTACCGTACCCGCGACAGGCTACGAGCAGTACTTC.

CDR3 nucleotide sequence: TGTGCCAGCAAAAAGGGGGACACCGGGGAGCTGTTTTTT. It codes for CASKKGDTGELFF. The V and J genes are TRBV6-2 or TRBV6-3 and TRBJ2-2; a possible D gene is TRBD1 (6 bases). The ends were cut back, 7 bases at V and 3 bases at J, with 9 bases in the middle. The CDR3 is 13 amino acids. Germline-derived CDR1 and CDR2 are MNHEY and SVGEGT.

This chain joins TRBV28 and TRBJ1-1; possibly TRBD1 for D (5 bases). Between the trimmed V and J ends, which lost 3 bases and 0 bases, there was a span of 11 bases. Germline V lookup: CDR1 MDHEN, CDR2 SYDVKM. The CDR3 extends over 15 amino acids. CDR3 sequence: CASSFVGGLNTEAFF. CDR3 nucleotides: TGTGCCAGCAGTTTCGTTGGGGGGTTGAACACTGAAGCTTTCTTT.

V is TRBV27 and J is TRBJ1-5; D perhaps matches TRBD1 (6 bases). The germline CDR1 and CDR2 sequences are MNHEY and SMNVEV (reference sequence). V lost 4 bases, J lost 4 bases, and 14 bases lay in between. This CDR3 spans 15 amino acids. This CDR3 is CASSSTQGGNQPQHF. In nucleotides, the CDR3 is TGTGCCAGCAGTTCTACACAGGGTGGAAATCAGCCCCAGCATTTT.

This clonotype was seen only once. Relative to the germline gene, one junction end is altered; a read error may explain this. The V gene is TRBV5-6, the J gene TRBJ1-6; TRBD1 agrees at 10 bases. The CDR3 length is 16 residues. Germline-derived CDR1 and CDR2 are SGHDT and YYEEEE. Written as DNA, the CDR3 is TGTGCCAGCAGCTGGAGCCTGACAGGGGGCTCTTCACCCCCCCACTTT. This translates into CASSWSLTGGSSPPHF.

In regard to this clonotype: A read error may account for a junction end that differs from germline. The chain joins TRBV25-1 to TRBJ2-5; a weak D match, TRBD2 (6 bases). The CDR3 is 13 amino acids. CDR1 and CDR2 from the germline V gene are MGHDK and SYGVNS. The CDR3 DNA sequence: TGTGCCGGCAGTGACGGGGGTATCGGGGAGCAGTACTTC. Its protein is CAGSDGGIGEQYF.

V usage is TRBV7-3 and J usage is TRBJ2-1; D is unclear. The V end lost 4 bases, the J end lost 5 bases, and 9 bases lay between the germline ends. The CDR3 is 13 amino acids. CDR1 SGHTA and CDR2 FQGTGA come from the germline V gene. The CDR3 coding sequence is TGTGCCAGCAGCTCCGACCCCGACAATGAGCAGTTCTTC. Encoded protein: CASSSDPDNEQFF.

This clonotype was seen more than once but under ten times. The chain has TRBV20-1 and TRBJ2-5, with a possible D match to TRBD1 (6 bases). This CDR3 spans 14 amino acids. From germline, CDR1 is DFQATT and CDR2 SNEGSKA (reference sequence). The germline V and J ends were trimmed by 3 bases and 1 base, with 12 bases remaining between them. The CDR3 DNA is TGCAGTGCTAGGTCACAGGGCTTCCAAGAGACCCAGTACTTC. It translates to CSARSQGFQETQYF.

This clonotype occurred once. The V gene is TRBV6-1, the J gene TRBJ2-1; D tentatively fits TRBD1 or TRBD2 (5 bases each). The last part of the DNA fits TRBJ2-7 better; the J call may be wrong. The germline gives CDR1 MNHNS, CDR2 SASEGT. The CDR3 runs to 14 residues. CDR3 protein: CASEGPGSYNEQYF. The CDR3 coding sequence is TGTGCCAGTGAGGGACCCGGCTCCTACAATGAGCAGTACTTC.

The chain carries TRBV5-1 and TRBJ2-7; no firm D call. Germline loops: CDR1 SGHRS, CDR2 YFSETQ. Trimming removed 0 bases at V and 8 bases at J, with 6 bases between. This CDR3 is 11 amino acids long. The CDR3: CASSLEAKQYF. Here the CDR3 DNA reads TGCGCCAGCAGCTTGGAGGCGAAGCAGTACTTC. The full variable domain, with the rest looked up from reference TRBV5-1 and TRBJ2-7, is KAGVTQTPRYLIKTRGQQVTLSCSPISGHRSVSWYQQTPGQGLQFLFEYFSETQRNKGNFPGRFSGRQFSNSRSEMNVSTLELGDSALYLCASSLEAKQYFGPGTRLTVT.

This rearrangement joins TRBV4-3 to TRBJ2-1; perhaps TRBD2 as D (5 bases). The germline gives CDR1 LGHNA, CDR2 YSLEER. CDR3 size: 18 residues. The V end was cut by 2 bases, the J end by 1 base, with 18 bases between. CDR3 residues: CASSQRPKAGASYNEQFF. CDR3 nucleotides: TGCGCCAGCAGCCAACGCCCTAAGGCGGGTGCATCCTACAATGAGCAGTTCTTC.

V and J are TRBV6-2 or TRBV6-3 and TRBJ1-1; TRBD1 matches 9 bases. The ends lost 5 bases at V and 2 bases at J; junction bases unmatched: 6. Looked up from germline, CDR1 is MNHEY and CDR2 is SVGEGT. The CDR3 extends over 15 amino acids. CDR3 nucleotides: TGTGCCAGCAGTGACAGGGGGGCCAGAAACACTGAAGCTTTCTTT. It translates to CASSDRGARNTEAFF.

This clonotype has only a few counts. The chain links TRBV12-5 to TRBJ2-6; D is ambiguous. The CDR3 totals 13 residues. CDR1 and CDR2 (germline): LGHNT, FRNRAP. Trimming pared 6 bases from V and 0 bases from J, leaving 3 bases between. The CDR3 here is CASGNSGANVLTF. The CDR3 DNA is TGTGCTAGTGGCAACTCTGGGGCCAACGTCCTGACTTTC.

CDR3 coding DNA: TGCGCCAGCAGCTCGTCTCCCGGGTCTAGCGACGGCGAGCAGTACTTC. Translating gives CASSSSPGSSDGEQYF. The rearrangement uses TRBV5-1 and TRBJ2-4; the D gene is possibly TRBD2 (6 bases). The J call may be incorrect, as the DNA end agrees better with TRBJ2-7. This CDR3 is 16 amino acids long. Germline V gene data show CDR1 as SGHRS and CDR2 as YFSETQ.

This clonotype has just a few counts. This chain connects TRBV9 to TRBJ1-2; the D is unclear. The length of the CDR3 is 12 residues. Trimming cost V 4 bases and J 7 bases, with 11 bases left between them. CDR1 and CDR2 (germline): SGDLS, YYNGEE. The CDR3 sequence is CASSLGWSGYTF. The CDR3 nucleotides read TGTGCCAGCAGCCTCGGATGGAGTGGCTACACCTTC.

CDR3 nucleotide sequence: TGTGCCAGCAGTTACCTAGGGAGTGAAGAGACCCAGTACTTC. Translation: CASSYLGSEETQYF. V is TRBV6-6 and J is TRBJ2-5; possibly TRBD2 for D (5 bases). This CDR3 region has 14 residues. CDR1 is MNHNY, CDR2 SVGAGI, per germline (reference sequence). V gave up 2 bases and J gave up 3 bases, with 10 bases separating them.